Listed here are 30 T cell receptor beta chains from one sample, sequenced in a study of regulatory and conventional T cells in RAG deficiency. The sorted regulatory T cells were CD4+, CD25-high and CD127-low, with genomic DNA sequenced. Some clones are missing from TCRdb's copy, which holds only in-frame ones; the method was immunoSEQ multiplex PCR. The sample consists of roughly 28,000 clones, 90% to 95% of them appearing once. These data were also reused for a study on regulatory T cells. As reported in that work: Amplification used 52 TRBV primers and 13 TRBJ primers.

The sequencing input was Tregs sorted from blood. Receptor source: a human donor in good health.

V is TRBV6-5 and J is TRBJ1-2; 9 bases align to TRBD1. V was clipped by 4 bases and J by 4 bases; unmatched bases: 4. Germline V gene lookup returns CDR1 MNHEY and CDR2 SVGAGI. This CDR3 region has 14 residues. The CDR3: CASSSWGQGYGYTF. CDR3 sequence (DNA): TGTGCCAGCAGTTCCTGGGGACAGGGCTATGGCTACACCTTC.

The gene calls are TRBV6-1 and TRBJ2-5; 8 bases agree with TRBD1. Germline loops: CDR1 MNHNS, CDR2 SASEGT. The V and J ends lost 4 bases and 4 bases, in that order; junction bases with no gene match: 5. This CDR3 is built from 14 residues. The DNA for the CDR3 is TGTGCCAGCAGTGTCTGGACAGGGATAGAGACCCAGTACTTC. Protein product: CASSVWTGIETQYF.

The chain combines TRBV5-6 with TRBJ2-1, with D possibly TRBD2 on 6 matching bases. CDR3 length: 15 residues. V shed 4 bases and J shed 5 bases, with 16 bases lying between them. Germline values: CDR1 SGHDT, CDR2 YYEEEE. The CDR3 bases are TGTGCCAGCAGCGGGGGACTGAATAGCCACAATGAGCAGTTCTTC. Translation gives CASSGGLNSHNEQFF.

The J gene is TRBJ2-2, the V gene TRBV11-2; D is unresolved. The CDR3 sequence is 15 residues long. The germline V gene has CDR1 SGHAT and CDR2 FQNNGV. Trimming took off 5 bases at V and 7 bases at J, with 17 bases between the two ends. CDR3 residues: CASSLSLASGGELFF. The CDR3 DNA follows: TGTGCCAGCAGCCTTTCCCTGGCCTCGGGCGGGGAGCTGTTTTTT.

The chain recombines TRBV5-1 with TRBJ2-2, with D unresolved. Trimming pared 4 bases from V and 6 bases from J, leaving 7 bases between. This CDR3 is 12 amino acids long. Germline V gene lookup returns CDR1 SGHRS and CDR2 YFSETQ. Here the CDR3 reads CASSAGPGELFF. The CDR3 nucleotides read TGCGCCAGCAGCGCCGGGCCCGGGGAGCTGTTTTTT.

This clone was recorded only once. This chain uses TRBV5-6 with TRBJ2-1, with D uncertain. Trimming removed 0 bases from V and 9 bases from J, with 10 bases in between. Germline-derived CDR1 and CDR2 are SGHDT and YYEEEE. The CDR3 contains 13 residues. DNA of the CDR3: TGTGCCAGCAGCTTGGCCCAGCTGGGTGAGCAGTTCTTC. Its translation is CASSLAQLGEQFF.

J is TRBJ2-7 and V is TRBV5-1; 8 nucleotides align to TRBD1. V lost 3 bases, J lost 7 bases, and 15 bases stayed unmatched. Germline values: CDR1 SGHRS, CDR2 YFSETQ. CDR3 size: 16 residues. CDR3 coding DNA: TGCGCCAGCAGCTCTCGAAGTGCTCAAGACAGGGGTGAGCAGTACTTC. This encodes CASSSRSAQDRGEQYF.

This rearrangement joins TRBV7-9 to TRBJ2-1, with TRBD2 as a possible D gene (6 bases). The germline CDR1 and CDR2 sequences are SEHNR and FQNEAQ (reference sequence). The CDR3 is 16 amino acids. Trimming left V 1 base short and J 6 bases short, with 16 bases between. CDR3 sequence: CASSLGRLARGNEQFF. For the CDR3, the DNA is TGTGCCAGCAGCTTAGGTCGTCTAGCGCGGGGCAATGAGCAGTTCTTC.

In this sample, this clone turned up a few times. The rearrangement links TRBV9 to TRBJ2-4; D is uncertain. Deletions cut 0 bases from V and 2 bases from J, with 15 bases between. Germline V CDR1 and CDR2: SGDLS, YYNGEE. The CDR3 extends over 17 amino acids. CDR3 residues: CASSVGVARRPKNIQYF. CDR3 DNA: TGTGCCAGCAGCGTAGGAGTGGCCCGCCGGCCCAAAAACATTCAGTACTTC.

About this clone itself: At the DNA level, this CDR3 is encoded by other sequences in the same sample as well. CDR3 amino acids: CASSLGQGNEKLFF. The CDR3 nucleotides are TGCGCCAGCAGCTTGGGACAGGGTAATGAAAAACTGTTTTTT. The chain employs TRBV5-1 and TRBJ1-4; 7 bases fit TRBD1. CDR1 is SGHRS, CDR2 YFSETQ, per germline. The CDR3 runs to 14 residues. V dropped 0 bases and J dropped 4; count of bases not matched to a gene: 0.

The chain combines TRBV6-5 with TRBJ1-2; 9 bases map to TRBD1. V was clipped by 5 bases and J by 4 bases; unmatched bases: 5. The germline CDR1 and CDR2 sequences are MNHEY and SVGAGI. This CDR3 comprises 14 residues. This CDR3 is CASSVGTGIYGYTF. CDR3 coding DNA: TGTGCCAGCAGTGTCGGGACAGGGATCTATGGCTACACCTTC.

The chain combines TRBV20-1 with TRBJ2-7; no firm D call. V shed 1 base and J shed 3 bases, with 4 bases lying between them. The CDR3 is made up of 11 amino acids. Germline-derived CDR1 and CDR2 are DFQATT and SNEGSKA (reference sequence). CDR3 residues: CSARGSYEQYF. CDR3 sequence (DNA): TGCAGTGCTAGAGGCAGCTACGAGCAGTACTTC.

This clone has a single count. The chain recombines TRBV7-3 with TRBJ2-3; TRBD1 might be the D (6 bases). CDR1 SGHTA and CDR2 FQGTGA come from the germline V gene. The CDR3 has 15 amino acids. Trimming took off 3 bases at V and 2 bases at J, with 12 bases between the two ends. Here the CDR3 DNA reads TGTGCCAGCAGCTTGACAGGCCTACTCACAGATACGCAGTATTTT. This encodes CASSLTGLLTDTQYF.

The chain recombines TRBV11-2 with TRBJ1-1; D not resolved. This CDR3 has 14 residues. The germline V and J ends were trimmed by 2 bases and 2 bases, with 9 bases remaining between them. Looked up from germline, CDR1 is SGHAT and CDR2 is FQNNGV. DNA of the CDR3: TGTGCCAGCAGCTTAAGGGCCTCTAACACTGAAGCTTTCTTT. Its protein is CASSLRASNTEAFF.

The table lists this clone with a count of one. The gene calls are TRBV10-3 and TRBJ2-1; the D is unclear. CDR1 is ENHRY, CDR2 SYGVKD, per germline. Trimming removed 2 bases from V and 7 bases from J, with 6 bases in between. The CDR3 contains 12 residues. CDR3 region: CAISEGRNEQFF. The CDR3 DNA sequence: TGTGCCATCAGTGAGGGTCGTAATGAGCAGTTCTTC.

The V and J genes are TRBV7-9 and TRBJ1-4, with a possible D match to TRBD1 (6 bases). V was trimmed by 6 bases and J by 4 bases, leaving 15 bases between them. The CDR3 runs 15 residues. CDR1 and CDR2 from the germline V gene are SEHNR and FQNEAQ (reference sequence). The CDR3 reads CASSPKQGHNEKLFF. The CDR3 bases are TGTGCCAGCAGTCCCAAACAGGGTCATAATGAAAAACTGTTTTTT.

The CDR3 region is CASSLLPGTQYF. The CDR3 coding sequence is TGTGCCAGCAGCTTACTCCCTGGCACGCAGTATTTT. The V and J genes are TRBV5-4 and TRBJ2-3; D remains unclear. The length of the CDR3 is 12 residues. Germline V CDR1 and CDR2: SGHNT, YYREEE (reference sequence). The germline V and J ends were trimmed by 2 bases and 9 bases, with 10 bases remaining between them.

This sequence joins TRBV25-1 and TRBJ2-7; D remains unclear. The germline V gene has CDR1 MGHDK and CDR2 SYGVNS. The V gene lost 1 base and the J gene lost 4 bases, with 8 bases spanning the gap. This CDR3 spans 13 amino acids. Here the CDR3 reads CASSESGRYEQYF. The CDR3 DNA reads TGTGCCAGCAGTGAATCCGGCAGGTACGAGCAGTACTTC.

V and J are TRBV5-4 and TRBJ2-3; D may match TRBD1 or TRBD2 (5 bases each). The germline V gene has CDR1 SGHNT and CDR2 YYREEE (reference sequence). There are 16 residues in the CDR3. Trimming pared 0 bases from V and 4 bases from J, leaving 15 bases between. CDR3 region: CASSLAGRTRADTQYF. CDR3 coding DNA: TGTGCCAGCAGCTTGGCGGGACGGACTCGGGCAGATACGCAGTATTTT.

The gene calls are TRBV5-1 and TRBJ1-1; D possibly corresponds to TRBD1 (5 bases). Trimming took 0 bases from V and 3 from J, leaving 12 bases between them. The CDR3 extends over 15 amino acids. The germline V gene encodes CDR1 SGHRS and CDR2 YFSETQ. CDR3 coding DNA: TGCGCCAGCAGCTTGGCCCAGGGTCTGCACACTGAAGCTTTCTTT. It specifies CASSLAQGLHTEAFF.

The chain couples TRBV5-4 to TRBJ1-2; D possibly corresponds to TRBD1 (5 bases). The CDR3 has 16 residues. Germline V lookup: CDR1 SGHNT, CDR2 YYREEE (reference sequence). V shed 0 bases and J shed 3 bases, with 15 bases lying between them. CDR3 in DNA: TGTGCCAGCAGCTTGGGGGGGGAGGGAGGAGACTATGGCTACACCTTC. Residues: CASSLGGEGGDYGYTF.

This chain uses TRBV18 with TRBJ2-3, with TRBD2 matching 7 bases. After removal of 5 bases from V and 3 bases from J, the junction contained 5 bases not matched to a gene. This CDR3 is 14 amino acids long. CDR1 and CDR2 from the germline V gene are KGHSH and LQKENI. The CDR3: CASSEASGTDTQYF. The CDR3 DNA sequence: TGTGCCAGCTCAGAAGCTAGCGGAACAGATACGCAGTATTTT.

This chain connects TRBV6-5 to TRBJ2-7; D is unresolved. CDR1 and CDR2 (germline): MNHEY, SVGAGI. There are 12 residues in the CDR3. Trimming took off 9 bases at V and 3 bases at J, with 12 bases between the two ends. CDR3 residues: CASDQRDYEQYF. CDR3 DNA: TGTGCCAGTGACCAGAGAGACTACGAGCAGTACTTC.

The chain carries TRBV6-5 and TRBJ1-1; D remains unclear. The germline V and J ends were trimmed by 2 bases and 0 bases, with 10 bases remaining between them. The CDR3 is 15 amino acids. The V gene's germline CDR1 is MNHEY and CDR2 SVGAGI. CDR3 sequence reads: CASSYKGWMNTEAFF. The CDR3 DNA reads TGTGCCAGCAGTTACAAAGGTTGGATGAACACTGAAGCTTTCTTT.

The chain has TRBV7-2 and TRBJ2-3; D gene unclear. Germline V CDR1 and CDR2: SGHTA, FQGNSA. V lost 5 bases to trimming and J lost 5 bases, with 5 bases between them. The CDR3 is 11 amino acids. CDR3 bases: TGTGCCAGCAGCCCCCTAGATACGCAGTATTTT. Amino acid sequence: CASSPLDTQYF.

The chain links TRBV7-9 to TRBJ2-1; D is possibly TRBD2 (6 bases). V lost 5 bases to trimming and J lost 4 bases, with 18 bases between them. Per germline, CDR1 SEHNR and CDR2 FQNEAQ (reference sequence). The CDR3 extends over 16 amino acids. The CDR3 here is CASSRSGSYFYNEQFF. CDR3 coding DNA: TGTGCCAGCAGCCGTAGCGGCTCCTACTTTTACAATGAGCAGTTCTTC.

The chain couples TRBV11-2 to TRBJ2-5; D may be TRBD2 (7 bases). The CDR3 has 17 residues. In germline, CDR1 is SGHAT, CDR2 FQNNGV. Between the trimmed V and J ends, which lost 5 bases and 5 bases, there was a span of 24 bases. CDR3 bases: TGTGCCAGCAGCCCCGGAGTGGGGGGGCGGCTAGCTGAGACCCAGTACTTC. Protein: CASSPGVGGRLAETQYF.

This sequence joins TRBV23-1 and TRBJ2-7; D might be TRBD1 or TRBD2, each matching 6 bases. TRBV23-1 is sorted into the ORF group, with uncertain function. The CDR3 runs 18 residues. The ends were cut back, 0 bases at V and 3 bases at J, with 21 bases in the middle. The CDR3 loop is CASSQSKSVWGARYEQYF. CDR3 sequence (DNA): TGCGCCAGCAGTCAATCAAAAAGTGTATGGGGGGCGCGCTACGAGCAGTACTTC.

This chain connects TRBV5-4 to TRBJ1-6, with a possible D match to TRBD1 (6 bases). V gave up 0 bases and J gave up 7 bases, with 8 bases separating them. The CDR3 loop spans 14 amino acids. The germline gives CDR1 SGHNT, CDR2 YYREEE (reference sequence). CDR3 sequence (DNA): TGTGCCAGCAGCTTGGCCCAGGGGAATTCACCCCTCCACTTT. Encoded protein: CASSLAQGNSPLHF.

The chain uses TRBV5-1 and TRBJ2-2, with 8 bases identical to TRBD2. This CDR3 has 16 amino acids. Germline assignment: CDR1 SGHRS and CDR2 YFSETQ. V trimming: 3 bases; J trimming: 4 bases; junction bases outside the gene matches: 8. DNA of the CDR3: TGCGCCAGCAGCTCATTGGGGCTAGCGGGCACCGGGGAGCTGTTTTTT. Translation gives CASSSLGLAGTGELFF.